This T cell receptor (beta chain) was retrieved from a study of cytomegalovirus exposure and HLA in healthy donors. Study conclusions and caveats: A later analysis found common viral pathogens apparently linked to several of the most significant clusters. Only CMV serostatus was available as immune exposure information. When analyzed later, a missense DCLRE1C variant was found to be linked to TCR beta V- and J-gene trimming.

This CDR3 region has 14 residues. Germline CDR1 SGHTA, CDR2 FQGNSA. V shed 3 bases, J shed 4 bases, and the junction held 1 base outside the gene matches. This clone was observed a single time. The antigen is not known. PCR employed 60 Vbeta and 13 Jbeta primers. Method: immunoSEQ multiplex PCR; TCRdb's copy keeps in-frame clones and lacks some. Of some 99,000 clones listed, 60% to 80% are singletons. This TCR derives from a female donor in good health and CMV-seronegative. The chain joins TRBV7-2 to TRBJ2-2; 8 positions match TRBD1. The sample consisted of PBMCs. The CDR3 DNA follows: TGTGCCAGCAGCTTGGACAGGGTCACCGGGGAGCTGTTTTTT. Amino acid sequence: CASSLDRVTGELFF.